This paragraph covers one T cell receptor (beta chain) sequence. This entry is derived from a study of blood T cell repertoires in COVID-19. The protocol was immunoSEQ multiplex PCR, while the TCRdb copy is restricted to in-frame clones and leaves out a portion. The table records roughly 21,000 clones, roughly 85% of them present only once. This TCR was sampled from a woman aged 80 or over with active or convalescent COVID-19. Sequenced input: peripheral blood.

CDR3 sequence reads: CASSYEQGAEAFF. The CDR3 nucleotides read TGTGCCAGCAGTTACGAACAGGGGGCTGAAGCTTTCTTT. This chain uses TRBV6-5 with TRBJ1-1; 8 nucleotides line up with TRBD1. V lost 2 bases, J lost 6 bases, and 2 bases stayed unmatched. In germline, CDR1 is MNHEY, CDR2 SVGAGI. The CDR3 has 13 amino acids.